This record covers a single TCR beta chain. The sample comes from a study of cytomegalovirus exposure and HLA in healthy donors. Vbeta (60) and Jbeta (13) primers were used in the PCR. Assay used: immunoSEQ multiplex PCR; TCRdb lists only in-frame clones, some missing. Of more than 80,000 clones listed, 81% are singletons. The CDR3 spans 14 residues. This sequence originates from a girl aged 2-10 years in good health and CMV-seropositive. Sequenced sample: PBMCs. This chain links TRBV1 with TRBJ2-5; the table calls TRBD2, which could not be checked here. TRBV1 represents a pseudogene. Here the CDR3 DNA reads TGCACCAGCGGTTCCCACCCCAACTTAGATACCCAGTACTTC. Translating gives CTSGSHPNLDTQYF.